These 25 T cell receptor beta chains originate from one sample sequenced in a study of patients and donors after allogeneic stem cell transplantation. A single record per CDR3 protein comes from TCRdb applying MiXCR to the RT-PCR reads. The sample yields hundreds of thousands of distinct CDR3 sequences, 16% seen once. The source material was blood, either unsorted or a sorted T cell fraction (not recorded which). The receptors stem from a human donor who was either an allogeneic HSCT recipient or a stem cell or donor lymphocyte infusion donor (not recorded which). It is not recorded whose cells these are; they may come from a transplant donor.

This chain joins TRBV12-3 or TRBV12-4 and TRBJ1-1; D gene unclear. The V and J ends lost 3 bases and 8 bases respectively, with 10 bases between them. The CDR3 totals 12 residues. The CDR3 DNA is TGTGCCAGCAGTTTTCAGCGCATCGAAGCTTTCTTT. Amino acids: CASSFQRIEAFF.

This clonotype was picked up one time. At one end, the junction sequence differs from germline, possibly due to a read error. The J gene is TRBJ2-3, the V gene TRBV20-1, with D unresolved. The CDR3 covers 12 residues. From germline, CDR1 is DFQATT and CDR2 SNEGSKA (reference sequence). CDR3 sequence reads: CSATLGTDMQYF. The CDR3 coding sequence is TGCAGTGCCACCCTTGGCACAGATATGCAGTATTTT.

The CDR3 region has the DNA TGTGCCAGCAGTTACCCAAAGGGGACAGGGGGGATCGGCTACACCTTC. Residues: CASSYPKGTGGIGYTF. V and J are TRBV6-5 and TRBJ1-2; 11 positions match TRBD1. This CDR3 region has 16 residues. Germline V gene lookup returns CDR1 MNHEY and CDR2 SVGAGI. V lost 2 bases and J lost 8; bases outside the gene matches: 10.

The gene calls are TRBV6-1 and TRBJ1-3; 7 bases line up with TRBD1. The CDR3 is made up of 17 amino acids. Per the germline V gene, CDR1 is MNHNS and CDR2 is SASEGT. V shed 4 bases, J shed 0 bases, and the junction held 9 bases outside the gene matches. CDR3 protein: CASSARQGVISGNTIYF. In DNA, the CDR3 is TGTGCCAGCAGTGCCCGACAGGGCGTTATCTCTGGAAACACCATATATTTT.

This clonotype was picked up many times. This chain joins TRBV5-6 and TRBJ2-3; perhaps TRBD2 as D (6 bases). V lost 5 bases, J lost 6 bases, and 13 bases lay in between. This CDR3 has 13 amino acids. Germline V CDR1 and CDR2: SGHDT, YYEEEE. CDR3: CASRRDFQDTQYF. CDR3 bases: TGTGCCAGCAGGCGGGACTTTCAGGATACGCAGTATTTT. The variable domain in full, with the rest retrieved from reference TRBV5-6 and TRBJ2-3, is DAGVTQSPTHLIKTRGQQVTLRCSPKSGHDTVSWYQQALGQGPQFIFQYYEEEERQRGNFPDRFSGHQFPNYSSELNVNALLLGDSALYLCASRRDFQDTQYFGPGTRLTVL.

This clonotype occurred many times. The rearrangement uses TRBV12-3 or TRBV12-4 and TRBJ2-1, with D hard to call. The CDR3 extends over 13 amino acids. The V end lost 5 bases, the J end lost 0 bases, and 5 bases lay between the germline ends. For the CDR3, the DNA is TGTGCCAGCAGTCCACTCTCCTACAATGAGCAGTTCTTC. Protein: CASSPLSYNEQFF.

The CDR3 region is CASSGKRNSPLHF. CDR3 nucleotides: TGTGCCAGCAGCGGCAAAAGGAATTCACCCCTCCACTTT. V gene TRBV7-2 combines with J gene TRBJ1-6; no definite D call. This CDR3 is 13 amino acids long. In germline, CDR1 is SGHTA, CDR2 FQGNSA. With 5 bases removed from V and 7 bases from J, the gap between germline ends came to 9 bases. Combining the CDR3 with reference TRBV7-2 and TRBJ1-6 gives the whole variable domain GAGVSQSPSNKVTEKGKDVELRCDPISGHTALYWYRQSLGQGLEFLIYFQGNSAPDKSGLPSDRFSAERTGGSVSTLTIQRTQQEDSAVYLCASSGKRNSPLHFGNGTRLTVT.

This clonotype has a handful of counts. The CDR3 DNA is TGTGCCAGCAGCCCAATGCGCGGCAATCAGCCCCAGCATTTT. Residues: CASSPMRGNQPQHF. The chain uses TRBV6-1 and TRBJ1-5; no firm D call. The CDR3 sequence is 14 residues long. The germline V gene has CDR1 MNHNS and CDR2 SASEGT. V was trimmed by 6 bases and J by 2 bases, leaving 11 bases between them.

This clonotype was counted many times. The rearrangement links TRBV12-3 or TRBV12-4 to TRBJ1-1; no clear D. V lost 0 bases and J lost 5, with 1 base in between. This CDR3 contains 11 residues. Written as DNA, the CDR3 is TGTGCCAGCAGTTTAGCAACTGAAGCTTTCTTT. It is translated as CASSLATEAFF.

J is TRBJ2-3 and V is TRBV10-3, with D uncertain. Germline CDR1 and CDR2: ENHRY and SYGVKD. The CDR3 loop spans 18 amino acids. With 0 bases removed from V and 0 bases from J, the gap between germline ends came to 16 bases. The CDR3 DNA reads TGTGCCATCAGTGAGTCAGGTCTACCTCCGACTAGCACAGATACGCAGTATTTT. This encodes CAISESGLPPTSTDTQYF.

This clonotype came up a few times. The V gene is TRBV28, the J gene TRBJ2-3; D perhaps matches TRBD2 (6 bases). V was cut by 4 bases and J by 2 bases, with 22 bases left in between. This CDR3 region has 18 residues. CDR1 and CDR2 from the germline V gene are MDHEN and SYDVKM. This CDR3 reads CASSSPRGFSGHTDTQYF. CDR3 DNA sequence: TGTGCCAGCAGTTCCCCGCGGGGTTTTAGCGGACACACAGATACGCAGTATTTT.

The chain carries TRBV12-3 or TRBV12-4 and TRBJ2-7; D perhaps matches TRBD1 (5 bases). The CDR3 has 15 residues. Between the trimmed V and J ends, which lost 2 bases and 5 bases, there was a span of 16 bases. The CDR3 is CASSLNWTPPDEQYF. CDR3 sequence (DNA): TGTGCCAGCAGTTTAAATTGGACACCTCCCGACGAGCAGTACTTC.

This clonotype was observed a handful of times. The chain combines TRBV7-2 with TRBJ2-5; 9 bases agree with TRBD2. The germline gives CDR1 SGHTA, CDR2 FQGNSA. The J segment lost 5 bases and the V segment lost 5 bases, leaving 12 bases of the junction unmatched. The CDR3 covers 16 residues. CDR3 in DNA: TGTGCCAGCAGCCCGGTACCGGGACTAGCCAGTGAGACCCAGTACTTC. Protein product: CASSPVPGLASETQYF.

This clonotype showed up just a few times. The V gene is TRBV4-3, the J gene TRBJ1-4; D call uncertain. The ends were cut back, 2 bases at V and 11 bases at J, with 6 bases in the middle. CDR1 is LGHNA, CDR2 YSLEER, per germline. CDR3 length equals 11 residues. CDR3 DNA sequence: TGCGCCAGCAGCCAATCCGGGAAACTGTTTTTT. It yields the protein CASSQSGKLFF.

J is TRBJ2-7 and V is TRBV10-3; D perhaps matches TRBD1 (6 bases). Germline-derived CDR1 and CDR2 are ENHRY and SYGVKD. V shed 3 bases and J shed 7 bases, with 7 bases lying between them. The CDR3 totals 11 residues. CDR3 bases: TGTGCCATCAGTGATAGGGGGGAGCAGTACTTC. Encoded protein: CAISDRGEQYF.

The CDR3 loop reads CASTDPLNEQYF. CDR3 in DNA: TGTGCCAGCACCGATCCCCTGAACGAGCAGTACTTC. The V and J genes are TRBV28 and TRBJ2-7; D remains ambiguous. Trimming removed 7 bases at V and 5 bases at J, with 12 bases between. The V gene's germline CDR1 is MDHEN and CDR2 SYDVKM. This CDR3 has 12 residues.

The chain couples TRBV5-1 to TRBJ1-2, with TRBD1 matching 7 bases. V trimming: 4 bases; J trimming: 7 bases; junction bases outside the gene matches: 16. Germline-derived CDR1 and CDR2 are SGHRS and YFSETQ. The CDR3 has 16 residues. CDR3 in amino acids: CASSLSWSGGILGYTF. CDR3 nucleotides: TGCGCCAGCAGCCTATCGTGGTCAGGGGGGATCCTTGGCTACACCTTC.

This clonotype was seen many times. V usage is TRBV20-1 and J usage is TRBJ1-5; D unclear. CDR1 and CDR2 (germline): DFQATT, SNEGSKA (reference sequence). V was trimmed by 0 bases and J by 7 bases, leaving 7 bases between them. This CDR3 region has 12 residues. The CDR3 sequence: CSARDLGQPQHF. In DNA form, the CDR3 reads TGCAGTGCTAGAGATCTAGGCCAGCCCCAGCATTTT.

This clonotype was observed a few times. The CDR3 region has the DNA TGTGCCACCAGCCGACCATCGGGGGCAGAGGCTAATGAAAAACTGTTTTTT. Its translation is CATSRPSGAEANEKLFF. The rearrangement joins TRBV15 to TRBJ1-4; tentatively, D is TRBD1 (6 bases). Trimming pared 5 bases from V and 3 bases from J, leaving 19 bases between. Germline CDR1 LNHNV, CDR2 YYDKDF (reference sequence). This CDR3 has 17 amino acids.

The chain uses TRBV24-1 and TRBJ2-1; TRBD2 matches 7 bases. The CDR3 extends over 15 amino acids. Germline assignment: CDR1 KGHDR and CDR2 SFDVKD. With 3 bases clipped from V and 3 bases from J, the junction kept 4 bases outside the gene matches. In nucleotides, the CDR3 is TGTGCCACCAGTGATATCTCTAGCGGCTACAATGAGCAGTTCTTC. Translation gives CATSDISSGYNEQFF.

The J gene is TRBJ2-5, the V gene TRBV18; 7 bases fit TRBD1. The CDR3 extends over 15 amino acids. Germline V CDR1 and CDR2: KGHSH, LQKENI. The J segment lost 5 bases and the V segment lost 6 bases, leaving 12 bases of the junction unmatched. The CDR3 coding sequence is TGTGCCAGCTCGCCCAAACAGGGGCTGCGGGAGACCCAGTACTTC. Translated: CASSPKQGLRETQYF.

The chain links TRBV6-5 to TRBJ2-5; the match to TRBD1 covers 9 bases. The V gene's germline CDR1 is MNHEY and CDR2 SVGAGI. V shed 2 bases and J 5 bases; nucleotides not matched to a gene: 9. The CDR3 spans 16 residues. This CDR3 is CASSYHRTGGRETQYF. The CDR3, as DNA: TGTGCCAGCAGTTACCACCGTACAGGGGGCCGGGAGACCCAGTACTTC.

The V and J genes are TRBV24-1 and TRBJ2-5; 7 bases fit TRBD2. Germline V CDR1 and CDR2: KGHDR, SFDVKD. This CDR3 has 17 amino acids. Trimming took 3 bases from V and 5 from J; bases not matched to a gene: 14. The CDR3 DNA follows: TGTGCCACCAGTGATGCGACTCCTGGCGGGGGAGGGGAGACCCAGTACTTC. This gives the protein CATSDATPGGGGETQYF.

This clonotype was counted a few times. CDR3 residues: CATNPPGLVLHNEQFF. As DNA, the CDR3 is TGTGCCACCAATCCACCGGGACTAGTACTACACAATGAGCAGTTCTTC. This chain joins TRBV11-2 and TRBJ2-1, with TRBD2 matching 8 bases. The CDR3 covers 16 residues. Germline CDR1 reads SGHAT; CDR2 reads FQNNGV. Trimming removed 10 bases from V and 5 bases from J; junction bases left unmatched: 16. Looking up the rest from reference TRBV11-2 and TRBJ2-1 gives the full variable domain: EAGVAQSPRYKIIEKRQSVAFWCNPISGHATLYWYQQILGQGPKLLIQFQNNGVVDDSQLPKDRFSAERLKGVDSTLKIQPAKLEDSAVYLCATNPPGLVLHNEQFFGPGTRLTVL.

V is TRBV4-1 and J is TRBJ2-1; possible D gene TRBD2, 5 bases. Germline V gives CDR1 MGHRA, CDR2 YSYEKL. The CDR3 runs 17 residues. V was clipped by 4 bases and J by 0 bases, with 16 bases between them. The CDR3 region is CASSLRKEGSSYNEQFF. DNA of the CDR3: TGCGCCAGCAGCCTTAGGAAGGAAGGGAGCTCCTACAATGAGCAGTTCTTC.